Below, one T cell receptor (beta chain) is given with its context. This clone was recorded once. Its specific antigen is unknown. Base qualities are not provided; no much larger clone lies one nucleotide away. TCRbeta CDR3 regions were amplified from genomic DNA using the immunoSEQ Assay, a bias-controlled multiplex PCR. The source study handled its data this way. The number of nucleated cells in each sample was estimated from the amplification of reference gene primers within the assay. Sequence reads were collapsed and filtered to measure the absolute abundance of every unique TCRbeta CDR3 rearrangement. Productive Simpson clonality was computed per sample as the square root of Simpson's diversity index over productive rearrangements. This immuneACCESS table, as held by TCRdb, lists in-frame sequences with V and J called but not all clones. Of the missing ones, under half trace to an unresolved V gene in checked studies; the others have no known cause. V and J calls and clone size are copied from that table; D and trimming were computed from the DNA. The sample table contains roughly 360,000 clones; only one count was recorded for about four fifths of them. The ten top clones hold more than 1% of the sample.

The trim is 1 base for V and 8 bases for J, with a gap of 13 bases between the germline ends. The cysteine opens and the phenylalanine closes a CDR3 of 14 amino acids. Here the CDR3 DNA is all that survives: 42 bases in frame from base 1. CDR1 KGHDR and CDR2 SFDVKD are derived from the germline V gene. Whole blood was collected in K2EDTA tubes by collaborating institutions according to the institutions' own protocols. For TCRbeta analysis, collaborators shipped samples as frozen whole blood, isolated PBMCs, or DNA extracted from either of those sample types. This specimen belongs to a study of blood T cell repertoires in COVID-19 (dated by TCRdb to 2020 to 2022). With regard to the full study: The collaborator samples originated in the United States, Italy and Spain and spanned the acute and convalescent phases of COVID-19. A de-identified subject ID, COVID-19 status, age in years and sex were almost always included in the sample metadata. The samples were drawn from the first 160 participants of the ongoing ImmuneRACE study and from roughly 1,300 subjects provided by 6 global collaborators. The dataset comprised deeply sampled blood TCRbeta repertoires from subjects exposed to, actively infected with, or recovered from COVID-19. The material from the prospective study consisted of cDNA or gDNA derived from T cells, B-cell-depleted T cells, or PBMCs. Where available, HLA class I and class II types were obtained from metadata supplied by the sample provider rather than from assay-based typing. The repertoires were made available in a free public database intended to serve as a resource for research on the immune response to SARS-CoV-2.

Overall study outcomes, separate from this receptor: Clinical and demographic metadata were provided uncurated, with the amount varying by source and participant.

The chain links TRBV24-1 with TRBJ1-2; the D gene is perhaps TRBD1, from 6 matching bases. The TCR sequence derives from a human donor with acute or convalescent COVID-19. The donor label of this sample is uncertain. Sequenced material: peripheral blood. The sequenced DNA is TGTGCCACCAGTGATTTTGTTCCAGGGGACGGCTACACCTTC. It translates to CATSDFVPGDGYTF.